The entry below gives a single TCR beta chain sequence along with its context. This entry is derived from a study of sequential checkpoint blockade in melanoma. Study-level background: First-line arms were nivolumab then ipilimumab, or the reverse, randomized 1:1. After both sequences, patients received maintenance nivolumab.

The repertoire was sequenced with immunoSEQ multiplex PCR; TCRdb's copy has only in-frame clones and lacks some. This table holds 26,000 or so clones, roughly nine tenths found once. Treatment: randomized to nivolumab then ipilimumab (arm A) or the reverse (arm B). The sequenced sample was CD8+ T cells sorted from blood (inferred from file names), obtained from a patient given nivolumab and ipilimumab in sequence. The receptor was derived from a human donor with melanoma.

This CDR3 reads CASSFMSSGGSYEQYF. The DNA for the CDR3 is TGTGCCAGCAGCTTCATGTCTTCGGGGGGCTCCTACGAGCAGTACTTC. The chain employs TRBV5-6 and TRBJ2-7, with 7 bases aligning to TRBD2. The CDR3 spans 16 residues. Per the germline V gene, CDR1 is SGHDT and CDR2 is YYEEEE. V shed 2 bases and J 0 bases; nucleotides not matched to a gene: 8.